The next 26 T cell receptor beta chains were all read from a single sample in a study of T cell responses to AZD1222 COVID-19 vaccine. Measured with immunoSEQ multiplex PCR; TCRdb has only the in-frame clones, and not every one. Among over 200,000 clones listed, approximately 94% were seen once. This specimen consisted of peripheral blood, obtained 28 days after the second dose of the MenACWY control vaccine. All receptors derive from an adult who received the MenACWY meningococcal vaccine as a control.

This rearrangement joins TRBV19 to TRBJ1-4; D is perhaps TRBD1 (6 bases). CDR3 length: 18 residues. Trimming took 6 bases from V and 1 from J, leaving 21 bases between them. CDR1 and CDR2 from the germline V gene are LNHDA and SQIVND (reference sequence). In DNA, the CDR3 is TGTGCCAGTAGCCCCGGGGGGCCTGAATGGGGAACTAATGAAAAACTGTTTTTT. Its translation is CASSPGGPEWGTNEKLFF.

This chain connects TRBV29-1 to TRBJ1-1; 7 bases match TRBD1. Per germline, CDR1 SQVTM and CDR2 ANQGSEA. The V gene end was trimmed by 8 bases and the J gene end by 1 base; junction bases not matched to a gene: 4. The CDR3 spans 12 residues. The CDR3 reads CSYGTENTEAFF. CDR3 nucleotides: TGCAGCTACGGGACAGAGAACACTGAAGCTTTCTTT.

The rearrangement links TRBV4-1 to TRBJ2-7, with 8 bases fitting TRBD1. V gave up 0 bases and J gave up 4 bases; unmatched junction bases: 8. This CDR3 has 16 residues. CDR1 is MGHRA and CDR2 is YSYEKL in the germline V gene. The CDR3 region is CASSQDFWQGAYEQYF. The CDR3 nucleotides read TGCGCCAGCAGCCAAGATTTTTGGCAGGGGGCTTACGAGCAGTACTTC.

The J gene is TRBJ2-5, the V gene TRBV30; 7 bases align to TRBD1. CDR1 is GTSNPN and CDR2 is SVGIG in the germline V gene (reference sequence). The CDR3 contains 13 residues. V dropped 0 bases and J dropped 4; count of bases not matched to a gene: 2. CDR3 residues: CAWSVRTGETQYF. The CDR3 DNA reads TGTGCCTGGAGTGTAAGGACAGGAGAGACCCAGTACTTC.

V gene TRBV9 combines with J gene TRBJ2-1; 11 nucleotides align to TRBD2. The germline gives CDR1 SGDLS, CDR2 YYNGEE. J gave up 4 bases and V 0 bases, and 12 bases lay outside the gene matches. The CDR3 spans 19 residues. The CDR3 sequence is CASSVGVSGGADGYNEQFF. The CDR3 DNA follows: TGTGCCAGCAGCGTAGGTGTTAGCGGGGGGGCCGACGGTTACAATGAGCAGTTCTTC. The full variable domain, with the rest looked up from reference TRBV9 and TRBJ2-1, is DSGVTQTPKHLITATGQRVTLRCSPRSGDLSVYWYQQSLDQGLQFLIQYYNGEERAKGNILERFSAQQFPDLHSELNLSSLELGDSALYFCASSVGVSGGADGYNEQFFGPGTRLTVL.

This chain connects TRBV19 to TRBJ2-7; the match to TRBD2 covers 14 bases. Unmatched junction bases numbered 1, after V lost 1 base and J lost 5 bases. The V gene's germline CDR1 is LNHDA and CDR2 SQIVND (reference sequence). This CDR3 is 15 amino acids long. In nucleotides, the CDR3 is TGTGCCAGTAGTATAGTGGGACTAGCGGGAGACGAGCAGTACTTC. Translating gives CASSIVGLAGDEQYF.

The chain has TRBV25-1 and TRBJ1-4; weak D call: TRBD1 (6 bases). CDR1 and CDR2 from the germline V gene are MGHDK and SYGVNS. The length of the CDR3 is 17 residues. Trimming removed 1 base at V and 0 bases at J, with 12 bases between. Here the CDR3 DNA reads TGTGCCAGCAGTGAATTAGTGGGGGCTTCAACTAATGAAAAACTGTTTTTT. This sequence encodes CASSELVGASTNEKLFF.

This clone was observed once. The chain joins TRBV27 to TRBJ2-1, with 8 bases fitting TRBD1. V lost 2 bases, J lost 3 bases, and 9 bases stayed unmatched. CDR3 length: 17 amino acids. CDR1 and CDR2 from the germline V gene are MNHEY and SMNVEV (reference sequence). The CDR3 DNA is TGTGCCAGCAGTTTACGACACAGGGGGTGGATCTACAATGAGCAGTTCTTC. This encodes CASSLRHRGWIYNEQFF.

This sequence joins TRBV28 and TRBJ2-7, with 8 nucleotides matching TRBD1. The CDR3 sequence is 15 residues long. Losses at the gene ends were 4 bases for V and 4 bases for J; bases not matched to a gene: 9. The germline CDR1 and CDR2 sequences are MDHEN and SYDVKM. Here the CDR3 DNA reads TGTGCCAGCAGTTCCCGGACAGGGAGGCCTTACGAGCAGTACTTC. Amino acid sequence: CASSSRTGRPYEQYF.

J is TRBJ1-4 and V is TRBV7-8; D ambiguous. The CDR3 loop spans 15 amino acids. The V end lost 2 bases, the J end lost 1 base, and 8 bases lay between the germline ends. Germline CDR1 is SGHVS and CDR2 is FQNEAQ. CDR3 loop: CASSLMKGTNEKLFF. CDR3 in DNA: TGTGCCAGCAGCTTAATGAAGGGAACTAATGAAAAACTGTTTTTT.

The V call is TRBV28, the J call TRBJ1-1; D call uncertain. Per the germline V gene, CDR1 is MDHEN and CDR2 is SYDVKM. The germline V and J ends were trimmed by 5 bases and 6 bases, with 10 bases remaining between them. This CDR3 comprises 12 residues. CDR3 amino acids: CASSPSWAEAFF. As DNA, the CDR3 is TGTGCCAGCAGTCCGTCGTGGGCTGAAGCTTTCTTT. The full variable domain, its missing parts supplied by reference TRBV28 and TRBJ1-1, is DVKVTQSSRYLVKRTGEKVFLECVQDMDHENMFWYRQDPGLGLRLIYFSYDVKMKEKGDIPEGYSVSREKKERFSLILESASTNQTSMYLCASSPSWAEAFFGQGTRLTVV.

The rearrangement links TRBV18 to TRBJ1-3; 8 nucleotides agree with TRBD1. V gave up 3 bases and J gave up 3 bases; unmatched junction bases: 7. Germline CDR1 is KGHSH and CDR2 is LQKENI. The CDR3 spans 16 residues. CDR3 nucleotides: TGTGCCAGCTCACCGATGGACAGGGCCGATGGAAACACCATATATTTT. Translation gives CASSPMDRADGNTIYF. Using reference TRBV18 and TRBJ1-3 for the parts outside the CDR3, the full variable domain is NAGVMQNPRHLVRRRGQEARLRCSPMKGHSHVYWYRQLPEEGLKFMVYLQKENIIDESGMPKERFSAEFPKEGPSILRIQQVVRGDSAAYFCASSPMDRADGNTIYFGEGSWLTVV.

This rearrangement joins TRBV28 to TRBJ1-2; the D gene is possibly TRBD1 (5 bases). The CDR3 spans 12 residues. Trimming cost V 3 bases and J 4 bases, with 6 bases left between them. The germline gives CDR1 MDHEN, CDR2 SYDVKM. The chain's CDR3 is CASSFGAYGYTF. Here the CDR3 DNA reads TGTGCCAGCAGTTTTGGGGCCTATGGCTACACCTTC.

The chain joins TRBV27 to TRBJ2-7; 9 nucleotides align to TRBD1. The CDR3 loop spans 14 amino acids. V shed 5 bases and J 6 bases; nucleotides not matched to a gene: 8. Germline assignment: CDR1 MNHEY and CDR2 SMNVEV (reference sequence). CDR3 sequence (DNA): TGTGCCAGCAGTACCTGGGACAGGGAAGGCGAGCAGTACTTC. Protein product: CASSTWDREGEQYF.

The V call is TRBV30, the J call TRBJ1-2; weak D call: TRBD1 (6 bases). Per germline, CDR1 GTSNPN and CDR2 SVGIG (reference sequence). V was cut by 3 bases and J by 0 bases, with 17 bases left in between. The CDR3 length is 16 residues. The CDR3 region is CAWSPKQGPPNYGYTF. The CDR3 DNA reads TGTGCCTGGAGCCCCAAACAGGGTCCACCTAACTATGGCTACACCTTC.

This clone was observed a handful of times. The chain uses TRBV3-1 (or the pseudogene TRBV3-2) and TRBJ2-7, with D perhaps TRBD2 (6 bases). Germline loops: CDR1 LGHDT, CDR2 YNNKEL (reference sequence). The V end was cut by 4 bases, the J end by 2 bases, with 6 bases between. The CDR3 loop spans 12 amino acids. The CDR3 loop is CASSRGTYEQYF. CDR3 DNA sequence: TGTGCCAGCAGCCGCGGGACCTACGAGCAGTACTTC.

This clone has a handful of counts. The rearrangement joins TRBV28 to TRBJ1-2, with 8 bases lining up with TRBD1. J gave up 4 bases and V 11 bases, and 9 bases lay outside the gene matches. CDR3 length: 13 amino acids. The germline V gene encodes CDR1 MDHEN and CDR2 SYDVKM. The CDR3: CACPRQGFYGYTF. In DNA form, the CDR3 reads TGTGCCTGCCCGAGACAGGGGTTCTATGGCTACACCTTC.

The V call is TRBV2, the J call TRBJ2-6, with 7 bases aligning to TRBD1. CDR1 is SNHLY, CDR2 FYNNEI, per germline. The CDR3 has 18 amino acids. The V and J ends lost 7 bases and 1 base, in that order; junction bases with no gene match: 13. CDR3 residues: CASTEGTGASSGANVLTF. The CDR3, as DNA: TGTGCCAGCACCGAAGGAACAGGGGCGAGTTCTGGGGCCAACGTCCTGACTTTC.

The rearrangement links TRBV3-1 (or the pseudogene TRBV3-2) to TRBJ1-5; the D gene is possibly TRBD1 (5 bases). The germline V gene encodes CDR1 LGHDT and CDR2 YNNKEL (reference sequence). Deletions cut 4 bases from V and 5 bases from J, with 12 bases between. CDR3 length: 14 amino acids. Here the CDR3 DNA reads TGTGCCAGCAGCCGGCGGGGGGTCGATCAGCCCCAGCATTTT. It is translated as CASSRRGVDQPQHF.

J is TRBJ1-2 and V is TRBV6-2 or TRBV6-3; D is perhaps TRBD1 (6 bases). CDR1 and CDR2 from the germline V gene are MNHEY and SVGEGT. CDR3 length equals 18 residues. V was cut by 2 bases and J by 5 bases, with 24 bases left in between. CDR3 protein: CASSYPEKDDRRLYGYTF. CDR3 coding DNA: TGTGCCAGCAGTTACCCGGAGAAGGACGACAGGAGATTATATGGCTACACCTTC.

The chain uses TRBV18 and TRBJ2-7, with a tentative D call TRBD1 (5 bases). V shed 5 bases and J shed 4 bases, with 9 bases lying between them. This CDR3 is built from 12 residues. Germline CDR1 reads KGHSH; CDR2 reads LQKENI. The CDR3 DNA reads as TGTGCCAGCTCAGACAGCTATTACGAGCAGTACTTC. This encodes CASSDSYYEQYF.

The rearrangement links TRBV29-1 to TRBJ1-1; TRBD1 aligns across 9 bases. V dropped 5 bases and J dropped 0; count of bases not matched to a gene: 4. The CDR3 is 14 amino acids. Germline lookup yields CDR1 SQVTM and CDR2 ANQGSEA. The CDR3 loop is CSVPGTGMNTEAFF. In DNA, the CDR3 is TGCAGCGTTCCCGGGACAGGGATGAACACTGAAGCTTTCTTT.

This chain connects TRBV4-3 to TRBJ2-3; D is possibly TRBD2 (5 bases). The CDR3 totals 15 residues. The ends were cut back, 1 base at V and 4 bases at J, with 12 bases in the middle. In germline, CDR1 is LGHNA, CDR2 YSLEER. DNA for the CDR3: TGCGCCAGCAGCCAAGCCTGGACTCGGGCAGATACGCAGTATTTT. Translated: CASSQAWTRADTQYF.

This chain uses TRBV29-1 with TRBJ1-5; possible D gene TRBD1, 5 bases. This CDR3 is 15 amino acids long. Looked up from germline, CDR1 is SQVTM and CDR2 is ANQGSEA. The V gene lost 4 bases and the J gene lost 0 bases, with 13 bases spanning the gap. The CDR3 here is CSVVVGVSSNQPQHF. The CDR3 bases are TGCAGCGTTGTCGTGGGGGTCTCTAGCAATCAGCCCCAGCATTTT. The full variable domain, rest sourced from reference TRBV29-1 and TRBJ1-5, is SAVISQKPSRDICQRGTSLTIQCQVDSQVTMMFWYRQQPGQSLTLIATANQGSEATYESGFVIDKFPISRPNLTFSTLTVSNMSPEDSSIYLCSVVVGVSSNQPQHFGDGTRLSIL.

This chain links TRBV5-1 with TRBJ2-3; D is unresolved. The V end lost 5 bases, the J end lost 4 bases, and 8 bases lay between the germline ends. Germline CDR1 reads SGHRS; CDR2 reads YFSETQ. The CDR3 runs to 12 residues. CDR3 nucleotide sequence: TGCGCCAGCAGGGGAACGGCAGATACGCAGTATTTT. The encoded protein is CASRGTADTQYF.

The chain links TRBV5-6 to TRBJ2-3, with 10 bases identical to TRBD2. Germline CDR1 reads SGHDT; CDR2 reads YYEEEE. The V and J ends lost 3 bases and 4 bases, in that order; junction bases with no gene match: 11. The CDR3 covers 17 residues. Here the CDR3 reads CASSSQREGTRSDTQYF. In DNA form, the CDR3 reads TGTGCCAGCAGCTCCCAGCGGGAGGGGACGAGGTCAGATACGCAGTATTTT.